A single sample is the source of the 10 T cell receptor delta chains below, sequenced in a study of human gamma delta and Vdelta1 T cells (dated by TCRdb to the late 2010s). Their recognized antigens are unknown. Libraries came from PCR. Sequencer: Illumina MiSeq. Identical DNA sequences were merged into single rows after TCRdb reprocessed the public reads with CATT. This sample gives 6,000 to 7,000 delta-chain clones in total; approximately 36% of them show up just once. The ten largest clones take up about 6.4% of the sample. Sequencing was carried out using Vdelta1 gamma-delta T cells from blood grown in culture (DOT cells). The cell subset or site label on this specimen signifies: Delta One T cells, in vitro expanded/differentiated Vd1+ gamma-delta T cells. These receptors were taken from a human donor in good health.

The genes are TRDV1 and TRDJ1, with 8 positions matching TRDD2. The CDR3 is made up of 18 amino acids. Unmatched junction bases numbered 13, after V lost 3 bases and J lost 1 base. Germline V lookup: CDR1 TSWWSYY, CDR2 QGS. The CDR3 region has the DNA TGTGCTCTTGGGGAGAATGGGCTTCCTACGGTCTCCACCGATAAACTCATCTTT. Translation: CALGENGLPTVSTDKLIF.

The chain employs TRDV1 and TRDJ1; 7 nucleotides line up with TRDD2. The CDR3 length is 18 residues. V shed 8 bases, J shed 0 bases, and the junction held 18 bases outside the gene matches. Germline CDR1 reads TSWWSYY; CDR2 reads QGS. The CDR3 loop reads CALFLRPKRGKYTDKLIF. The CDR3 region has the DNA TGTGCTCTTTTCCTACGGCCAAAGAGGGGTAAATACACCGATAAACTCATCTTT.

The rearrangement links TRDV1 to TRDJ1, with TRDD3 as a possible D gene (5 bases). This CDR3 has 14 amino acids. Between the trimmed V and J ends, which lost 4 bases and 7 bases, there was a span of 16 bases. Germline loops: CDR1 TSWWSYY, CDR2 QGS. The CDR3 nucleotides are TGTGCTCTTGGGGTTATACGGGTAACTGGTAAACTCATCTTT. This encodes CALGVIRVTGKLIF.

J is TRDJ3 and V is TRDV1, with 8 bases identical to TRDD3. Germline V lookup: CDR1 TSWWSYY, CDR2 QGS. V shed 1 base and J 3 bases; nucleotides not matched to a gene: 20. The CDR3 loop spans 23 amino acids. The CDR3, as DNA: TGTGCTCTTGGGGAACGTGTCCTTCCGACGTACTGGGGGTCCCTCTGGGACACCCGACAGATGTTTTTC. Translation: CALGERVLPTYWGSLWDTRQMFF.

The chain combines TRDV1 with TRDJ1; D may correspond to TRDD2 or TRDD3 (8 bases each). Per the germline V gene, CDR1 is TSWWSYY and CDR2 is QGS. The CDR3 length is 24 residues. Trimming pared 7 bases from V and 0 bases from J, leaving 42 bases between. The CDR3 nucleotides are TGTGCTCTTGAGGATGCCGCCTTCCTAGGTGGGATACGGGGGTTTAATGCTTACACCGATAAACTCATCTTT. Amino acid sequence: CALEDAAFLGGIRGFNAYTDKLIF.

This sequence joins TRDV1 and TRDJ1; 7 bases fit TRDD3. CDR3 size: 21 residues. The germline gives CDR1 TSWWSYY, CDR2 QGS. V gave up 2 bases and J gave up 5 bases; unmatched junction bases: 26. This CDR3 is CALGETFFGGYGFHGTDKLIF. CDR3 nucleotides: TGTGCTCTTGGGGAAACGTTTTTCGGAGGATACGGATTCCACGGGACTGATAAACTCATCTTT.

The chain has TRDV1 and TRDJ2, with D perhaps assigned TRDD2 or TRDD3 (8 bases each). CDR3 length: 23 residues. Trimming removed 2 bases from V and 0 bases from J, with 31 bases in between. Germline V gene lookup returns CDR1 TSWWSYY and CDR2 QGS. The CDR3 region has the DNA TGTGCTCTTGGGGAATTCACCCACTTCCTACGGGGGATATCCTCAGCTTTGACAGCACAACTCTTCTTT. Translated: CALGEFTHFLRGISSALTAQLFF.

Comments on this clone: Being one base from a much bigger clone, this may be a read error. No DNA is shown, since the ends of the CDR3 on it are uncertain; the CDR3 is the one TCRdb lists. This rearrangement joins TRDV1 to TRDJ1; the table gives TRDD3 as D, unverified against the DNA. Germline V gene sequence: CDR1 TSWWSYY, CDR2 QGS. The length of the CDR3 is 19 amino acids, counting both ends. CDR3 sequence: CALGEQVGWGIPRTDKRIF.

This clone was found a few times. This rearrangement joins TRDV1 to TRDJ1, with TRDD3 matching over 9 bases. The CDR3 has 23 residues. Unmatched junction bases numbered 27, after V lost 1 base and J lost 3 bases. The V gene's germline CDR1 is TSWWSYY and CDR2 QGS. In DNA form, the CDR3 reads TGTGCTCTTGGGGAACAATCTCCTACGGTACTGGGGGAACCCCCCTATGTGGCCGATAAACTCATCTTT. It encodes CALGEQSPTVLGEPPYVADKLIF.

V and J are TRDV1 and TRDJ1, with 9 bases fitting TRDD3. This CDR3 has 20 residues. The V segment lost 0 bases and the J segment 3 bases; nucleotides outside the gene matches: 17. Germline CDR1 reads TSWWSYY; CDR2 reads QGS. The DNA for the CDR3 is TGTGCTCTTGGGGAACTACGGGTTGAGACTTACTGGGGGAGACCCGATAAACTCATCTTT. Its translation: CALGELRVETYWGRPDKLIF.